The present entry profiles one T cell receptor beta chain with its context. Its matching antigen is unknown. It was with a sample-barcoded 5' primer and a J-beta primer mix that a second PCR of about 6 to 12 cycles was run. TCRdb independently ran MiXCR on the 5' RACE reads; one entry per CDR3 protein. The sample has roughly 1.4 million distinct CDR3 sequences, 45% to 70% seen once; the top ten hold 6.7%. The sample originates from a study of blood T cells in healthy people across ages. Study outcomes and limitations: When set beside aged donors, long-lived donors presented more naive CD4+ cells and higher diversity.

The CDR3 covers 14 residues. In germline, CDR1 is MNHEY, CDR2 SVGEGT. V was pared by 5 bases and J by 6 bases, with 14 bases between. The specimen sequenced was blood. This sequence originates from a man aged 18 to 29 in good health. V usage is TRBV6-2 or TRBV6-3 and J usage is TRBJ1-5; a possible D gene is TRBD1 (5 bases). CDR3 bases: TGTGCCAGCAGTGCCGGGGCCGGAGGTCAGCCCCAGCATTTT. It translates to CASSAGAGGQPQHF.